One sample yielded the 14 T cell receptor beta chains listed below, sequenced in a study of blood T cell repertoires in COVID-19. Only in-frame clones appear in the TCRdb table, and some are missing; sequencing was by immunoSEQ multiplex PCR. The table shows under 50,000 clones, with about 88% occurring only once. Sequenced input: peripheral blood. These receptors were obtained from a man aged 70 or older with active COVID-19.

The chain recombines TRBV24-1 with TRBJ2-5; 9 nucleotides line up with TRBD1. CDR1 and CDR2 from the germline V gene are KGHDR and SFDVKD. CDR3 size: 16 residues. V shed 4 bases, J shed 4 bases, and the junction held 9 bases outside the gene matches. The CDR3 DNA reads as TGTGCCACCAGTGACGTCCGGGACAGGGACGGAGAGACCCAGTACTTC. Its translation: CATSDVRDRDGETQYF.

The rearrangement joins TRBV7-2 to TRBJ2-5, with 14 bases matching TRBD2. Germline V gives CDR1 SGHTA, CDR2 FQGNSA. With V trimmed by 5 bases and J by 1 base, 3 bases remained unmatched. The CDR3 length is 16 residues. The CDR3 nucleotides read TGTGCCAGCAGCAAAGGGACTAGCGGGGGCCAAGAGACCCAGTACTTC. Protein: CASSKGTSGGQETQYF.

This clone was counted a single time. This chain joins TRBV10-3 and TRBJ2-4, with TRBD1 identical over 12 bases. The germline V gene encodes CDR1 ENHRY and CDR2 SYGVKD. The CDR3 is 17 residues long. With 4 bases clipped from V and 1 base from J, the junction kept 5 bases outside the gene matches. CDR3 in amino acids: CAISGDRGQAAKNIQYF. The CDR3 DNA is TGTGCCATCAGTGGGGACAGGGGGCAGGCGGCCAAAAACATTCAGTACTTC.

The rearrangement uses TRBV10-3 and TRBJ2-5, with D possibly TRBD1 on 5 matching bases. Germline CDR1 reads ENHRY; CDR2 reads SYGVKD. Between the trimmed V and J ends, which lost 3 bases and 5 bases, there was a span of 10 bases. This CDR3 region has 13 residues. CDR3 region: CAISDRVIETQYF. The CDR3 region has the DNA TGTGCCATCAGTGACAGGGTTATCGAGACCCAGTACTTC.

V and J are TRBV18 and TRBJ1-2; 7 bases map to TRBD1. After removal of 1 base from V and 2 bases from J, the junction contained 4 bases not matched to a gene. CDR3 size: 15 residues. Germline CDR1 is KGHSH and CDR2 is LQKENI. CDR3 coding DNA: TGTGCCAGCTCACCACTAGGGGGCAGGAACTATGGCTACACCTTC. It translates to CASSPLGGRNYGYTF.

The V call is TRBV5-1, the J call TRBJ2-3, with a weak D call TRBD1 (5 bases). Trimming removed 4 bases from V and 4 bases from J, with 16 bases in between. Germline CDR1 is SGHRS and CDR2 is YFSETQ. The CDR3 is 15 residues long. CDR3 DNA: TGCGCCAGCAGCCCAGGGTCATCGAGCGCAGATACGCAGTATTTT. Protein product: CASSPGSSSADTQYF.

The genes are TRBV6-5 and TRBJ1-6, with D possibly being TRBD1 (6 bases). Germline loops: CDR1 MNHEY, CDR2 SVGAGI. The CDR3 is 16 amino acids. V lost 2 bases and J lost 5, with 13 bases in between. The CDR3 loop is CASSYAQRGNNSPLHF. In DNA form, the CDR3 reads TGTGCCAGCAGTTACGCTCAAAGGGGGAATAATTCACCCCTCCACTTT.

This chain connects TRBV6-2 or TRBV6-3 to TRBJ2-2; D possibly corresponds to TRBD1 (5 bases). Trimming left V 0 bases short and J 3 bases short, with 8 bases between. In germline, CDR1 is MNHEY, CDR2 SVGEGT. The CDR3 is 15 amino acids. This chain's CDR3 is CASSYSTVYTGELFF. CDR3 sequence (DNA): TGTGCCAGCAGTTACTCGACAGTTTACACCGGGGAGCTGTTTTTT.

This rearrangement joins TRBV11-2 to TRBJ2-7; D ambiguous. This CDR3 is 14 amino acids long. Germline CDR1 reads SGHAT; CDR2 reads FQNNGV. Deletions cut 1 base from V and 2 bases from J, with 9 bases between. CDR3 in DNA: TGTGCCAGCAGCTTAGGGGTACTAACCTACGAGCAGTACTTC. Translation gives CASSLGVLTYEQYF.

The V gene is TRBV28, the J gene TRBJ1-2, with 9 bases lining up with TRBD1. The V gene's germline CDR1 is MDHEN and CDR2 SYDVKM. This CDR3 is 16 amino acids long. J lost 6 bases, V lost 5 bases, and 13 bases had no gene match. CDR3 protein: CASSPHPRQGVDGYTF. The CDR3 DNA reads as TGTGCCAGCAGTCCGCACCCCCGACAGGGGGTCGATGGCTACACCTTC.

The chain links TRBV6-2 or TRBV6-3 to TRBJ1-4, with D hard to call. CDR1 and CDR2 (germline): MNHEY, SVGEGT. The length of the CDR3 is 15 residues. The V and J ends lost 5 bases and 8 bases respectively, with 18 bases between them. The CDR3 protein is CASSPQRRLREKLFF. For the CDR3, the DNA is TGTGCCAGCAGTCCCCAGAGGAGGCTACGGGAAAAACTGTTTTTT.

The genes are TRBV9 and TRBJ2-7, with TRBD2 identical over 8 bases. The germline V gene encodes CDR1 SGDLS and CDR2 YYNGEE. The CDR3 has 13 residues. After removal of 4 bases from V and 3 bases from J, the junction contained 3 bases not matched to a gene. The CDR3 reads CASSFAGGYEQYF. DNA for the CDR3: TGTGCCAGCAGCTTCGCGGGGGGCTACGAGCAGTACTTC.

The rearrangement joins TRBV14 to TRBJ2-7; weak D call: TRBD2 (5 bases). Trimming took 3 bases from V and 4 from J, leaving 16 bases between them. CDR1 is SGHDN, CDR2 FVKESK, per germline. The CDR3 is 15 amino acids. The CDR3 sequence is CASSHDGLAIYEQYF. DNA for the CDR3: TGTGCCAGCAGCCACGACGGCCTAGCAATATACGAGCAGTACTTC.

The V call is TRBV24-1, the J call TRBJ2-5, with a tentative D call TRBD1 (5 bases). CDR3 size: 15 residues. Trimming pared 0 bases from V and 5 bases from J, leaving 12 bases between. Per the germline V gene, CDR1 is KGHDR and CDR2 is SFDVKD. The CDR3 sequence is CATSDLRTSDETQYF. CDR3 coding DNA: TGTGCCACCAGTGATTTGAGGACATCGGACGAGACCCAGTACTTC.